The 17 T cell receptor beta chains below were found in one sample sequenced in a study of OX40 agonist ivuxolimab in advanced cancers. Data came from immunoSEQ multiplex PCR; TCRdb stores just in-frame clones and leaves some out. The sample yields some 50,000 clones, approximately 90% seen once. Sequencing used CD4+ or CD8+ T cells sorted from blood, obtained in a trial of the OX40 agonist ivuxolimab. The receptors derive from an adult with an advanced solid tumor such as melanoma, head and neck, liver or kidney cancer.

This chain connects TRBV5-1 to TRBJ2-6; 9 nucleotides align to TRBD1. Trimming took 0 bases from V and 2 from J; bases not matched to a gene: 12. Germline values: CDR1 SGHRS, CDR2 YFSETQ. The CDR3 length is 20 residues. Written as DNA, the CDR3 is TGCGCCAGCAGCTTGGAAGGGCCGGGACAGGGTAACGCTGGGGCCAACGTCCTGACTTTC. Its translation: CASSLEGPGQGNAGANVLTF.

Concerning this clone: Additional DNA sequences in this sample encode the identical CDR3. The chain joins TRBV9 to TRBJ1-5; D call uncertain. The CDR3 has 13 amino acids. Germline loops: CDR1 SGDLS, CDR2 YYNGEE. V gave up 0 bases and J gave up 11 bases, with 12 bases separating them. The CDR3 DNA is TGTGCCAGCAGCGTAGACTCTCAGTCGGCCCAGCATTTT. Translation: CASSVDSQSAQHF. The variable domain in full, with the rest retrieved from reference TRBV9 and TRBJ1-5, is DSGVTQTPKHLITATGQRVTLRCSPRSGDLSVYWYQQSLDQGLQFLIQYYNGEERAKGNILERFSAQQFPDLHSELNLSSLELGDSALYFCASSVDSQSAQHFGDGTRLSIL.

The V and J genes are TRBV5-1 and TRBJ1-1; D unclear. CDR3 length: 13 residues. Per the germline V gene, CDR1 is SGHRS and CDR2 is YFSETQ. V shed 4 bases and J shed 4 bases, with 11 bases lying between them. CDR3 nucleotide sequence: TGCGCCAGCAGCCAACCGAGGGCCACTGAAGCTTTCTTT. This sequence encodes CASSQPRATEAFF.

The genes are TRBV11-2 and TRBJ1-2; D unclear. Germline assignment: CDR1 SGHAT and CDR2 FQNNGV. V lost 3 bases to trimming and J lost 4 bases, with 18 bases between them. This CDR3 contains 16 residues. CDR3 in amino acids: CASSFPLDIRVYGYTF. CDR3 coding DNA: TGTGCCAGCAGCTTCCCACTTGACATCCGTGTCTATGGCTACACCTTC.

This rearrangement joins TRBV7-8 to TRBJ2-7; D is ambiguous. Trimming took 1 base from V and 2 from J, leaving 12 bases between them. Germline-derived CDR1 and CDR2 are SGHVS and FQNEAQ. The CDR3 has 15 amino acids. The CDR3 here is CASSLVGRVPYEQYF. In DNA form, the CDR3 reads TGTGCCAGCAGCTTAGTAGGTAGGGTTCCCTACGAGCAGTACTTC.

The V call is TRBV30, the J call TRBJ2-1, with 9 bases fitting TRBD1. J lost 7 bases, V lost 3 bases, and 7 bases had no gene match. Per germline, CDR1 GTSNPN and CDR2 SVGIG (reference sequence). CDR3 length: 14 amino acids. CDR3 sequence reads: CAWSGDRVWNEQFF. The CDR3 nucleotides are TGTGCCTGGAGCGGGGACAGGGTCTGGAATGAGCAGTTCTTC.

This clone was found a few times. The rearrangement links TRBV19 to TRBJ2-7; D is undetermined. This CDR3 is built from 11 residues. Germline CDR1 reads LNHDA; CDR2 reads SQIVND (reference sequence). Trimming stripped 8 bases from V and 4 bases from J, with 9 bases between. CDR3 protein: CASANKYEQYF. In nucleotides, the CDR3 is TGTGCCAGTGCTAATAAGTACGAGCAGTACTTC.

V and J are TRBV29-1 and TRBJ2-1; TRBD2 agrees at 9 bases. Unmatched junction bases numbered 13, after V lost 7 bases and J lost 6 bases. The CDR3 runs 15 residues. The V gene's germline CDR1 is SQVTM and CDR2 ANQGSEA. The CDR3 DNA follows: TGCAGCGCGACGCGGGATAGCGGGAGTATCAATGAGCAGTTCTTC. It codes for CSATRDSGSINEQFF.

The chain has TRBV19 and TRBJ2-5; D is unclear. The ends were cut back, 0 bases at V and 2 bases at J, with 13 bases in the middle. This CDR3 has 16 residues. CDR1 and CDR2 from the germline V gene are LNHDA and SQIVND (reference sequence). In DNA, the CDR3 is TGTGCCAGTAGTATAGATCTAGTGGCAGGTCAAGAGACCCAGTACTTC. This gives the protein CASSIDLVAGQETQYF. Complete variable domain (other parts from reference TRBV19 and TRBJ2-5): DGGITQSPKYLFRKEGQNVTLSCEQNLNHDAMYWYRQDPGQGLRLIYYSQIVNDFQKGDIAEGYSVSREKKESFPLTVTSAQKNPTAFYLCASSIDLVAGQETQYFGPGTRLLVL.

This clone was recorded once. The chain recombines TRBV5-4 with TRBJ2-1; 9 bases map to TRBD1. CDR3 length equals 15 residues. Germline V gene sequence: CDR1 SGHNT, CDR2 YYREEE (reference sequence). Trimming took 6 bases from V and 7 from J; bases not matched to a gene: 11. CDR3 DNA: TGTGCCAGCACCCCCCGGGACAGGGCCGTGAATGAGCAGTTCTTC. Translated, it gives CASTPRDRAVNEQFF. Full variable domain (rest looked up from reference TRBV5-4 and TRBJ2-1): ETGVTQSPTHLIKTRGQQVTLRCSSQSGHNTVSWYQQALGQGPQFIFQYYREEENGRGNFPPRFSGLQFPNYSSELNVNALELDDSALYLCASTPRDRAVNEQFFGPGTRLTVL.

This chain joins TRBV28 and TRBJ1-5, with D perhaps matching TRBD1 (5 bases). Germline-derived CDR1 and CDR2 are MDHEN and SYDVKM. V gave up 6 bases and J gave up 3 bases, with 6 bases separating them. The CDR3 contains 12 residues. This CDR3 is CASRQVNQPQHF. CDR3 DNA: TGTGCCAGCAGACAGGTCAATCAGCCCCAGCATTTT.

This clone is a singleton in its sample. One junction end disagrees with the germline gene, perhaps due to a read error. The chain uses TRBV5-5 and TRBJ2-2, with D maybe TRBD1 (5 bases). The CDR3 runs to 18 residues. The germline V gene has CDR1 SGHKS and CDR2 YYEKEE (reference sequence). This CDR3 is CASSLPDRKPPNAGELFF. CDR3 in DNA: TGTGCCAGCAGCTTGCCCGACAGAAAACCGCCGAACGCCGGGGAGCTGTTTTTT.

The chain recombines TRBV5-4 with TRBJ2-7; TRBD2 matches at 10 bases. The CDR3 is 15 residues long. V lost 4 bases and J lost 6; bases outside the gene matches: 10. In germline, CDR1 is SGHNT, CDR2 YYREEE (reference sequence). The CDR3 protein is CASSIPGTSVGEQYF. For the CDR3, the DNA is TGTGCCAGCAGCATACCCGGGACTAGCGTCGGCGAGCAGTACTTC.

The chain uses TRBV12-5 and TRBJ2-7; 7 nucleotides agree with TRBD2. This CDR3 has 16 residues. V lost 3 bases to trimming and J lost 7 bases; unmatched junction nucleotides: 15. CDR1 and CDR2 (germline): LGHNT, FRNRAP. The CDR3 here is CASGFALAVPPGEQYF. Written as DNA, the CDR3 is TGTGCTAGTGGTTTCGCTCTAGCGGTCCCTCCGGGAGAGCAGTACTTC.

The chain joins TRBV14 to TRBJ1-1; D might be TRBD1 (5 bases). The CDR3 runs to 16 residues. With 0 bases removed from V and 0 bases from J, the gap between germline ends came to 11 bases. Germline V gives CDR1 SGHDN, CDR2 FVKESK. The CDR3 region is CASSQDRGEMNTEAFF. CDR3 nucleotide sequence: TGTGCCAGCAGCCAAGATAGGGGAGAAATGAACACTGAAGCTTTCTTT.

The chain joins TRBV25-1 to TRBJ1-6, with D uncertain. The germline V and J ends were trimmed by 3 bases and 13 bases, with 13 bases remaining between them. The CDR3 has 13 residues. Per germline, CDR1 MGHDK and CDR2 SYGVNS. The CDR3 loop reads CASSDRPEAPLHF. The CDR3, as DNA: TGTGCCAGCAGTGACCGGCCCGAAGCCCCCCTCCACTTT.

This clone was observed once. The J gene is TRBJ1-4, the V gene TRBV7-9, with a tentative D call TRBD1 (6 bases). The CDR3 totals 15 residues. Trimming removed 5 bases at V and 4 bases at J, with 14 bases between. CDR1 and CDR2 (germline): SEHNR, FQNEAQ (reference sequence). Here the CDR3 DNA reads TGTGCCAGCAGCACCCACAGGGAGAATAATGAAAAACTGTTTTTT. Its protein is CASSTHRENNEKLFF.